These T cell receptor beta chains were read from a single sample in a study of T cells in Graves' hyperthyroidism and ophthalmopathy. TCRdb used MiXCR to reprocess the multiplex PCR reads, holding one entry per CDR3 protein. The sample holds approximately 620,000 distinct CDR3 sequences, 15% to 20% seen once. The sequencing sample was made of blood. The source of these receptors is a woman aged 35 to 49 with Graves' ophthalmopathy. CDR3s include the opening cysteine and the closing phenylalanine or tryptophan. D genes are given only for firm matches. Clone size is shown for a subset of rows, as once, few, many or a class of expanded clone.

J gene,clone size,V gene,D gene,CDR3 protein,CDR3 DNA
TRBJ2-7,many,TRBV20-1,-,CSARIRDPYEQYF,TGCAGTGCTAGAATCAGGGACCCCTACGAGCAGTACTTC
TRBJ2-3,few,TRBV30,-,CAWSTGVQGDTQYF,TGTGCCTGGAGTACCGGGGTGCAGGGAGATACGCAGTATTTT
TRBJ1-2,many,TRBV20-1,-,CSANYGYTF,TGCAGTGCTAACTATGGCTACACCTTC
TRBJ2-5,many,TRBV7-9,-,CASSPEWGETQYF,TGTGCCAGCAGCCCGGAGTGGGGAGAGACCCAGTACTTC
TRBJ2-7,-,TRBV27,TRBD1,CASSSHGTGIPYEQYF,TGTGCCAGCAGTTCCCACGGGACAGGGATCCCCTACGAGCAGTACTTC
TRBJ2-1,-,TRBV10-3,TRBD1,CAISGRDSSYNEQFF,TGTGCCATCAGTGGCCGGGACAGTTCCTACAATGAGCAGTTCTTC
TRBJ2-3,many,TRBV2,-,CASSETDTQYF,TGTGCCAGCAGCGAAACAGATACGCAGTATTTT
TRBJ1-6,few,TRBV6-1,-,CASSSVLLSSYNSPLHF,TGTGCCAGCAGTTCGGTCCTTTTGAGCTCCTATAATTCACCCCTCCACTTT
TRBJ2-2,-,TRBV11-2,-,CASSSVRGAGTGELFF,TGTGCCAGCAGCTCCGTCCGAGGGGCTGGCACCGGGGAGCTGTTTTTT
TRBJ1-1,many,TRBV11-2,-,CASSSRTDMNTEAFF,TGTGCCAGCAGCTCGCGGACAGACATGAACACTGAAGCTTTCTTT
TRBJ2-5,many,TRBV11-1,-,CASSYQKVFGTSQETQYF,TGTGCCAGCAGCTACCAAAAGGTTTTCGGCACCTCACAAGAGACCCAGTACTTC
TRBJ2-1,-,TRBV7-2,TRBD2,CASSLTGTSNYNEQLF,TGTGCCAGCAGTTTAACCGGGACTAGCAACTACAATGAGCAGCTCTTC
TRBJ2-1,many,TRBV3-1,-,CASSPDLAFHNEQFF,TGTGCCAGCAGCCCCGATTTAGCGTTCCACAATGAGCAGTTCTTC
TRBJ2-3,many,TRBV10-1,TRBD2,CASSEGRLAGFADTQYF,TGCGCCAGCAGTGAAGGACGGCTAGCGGGATTCGCAGATACGCAGTATTTT
TRBJ1-6,many,TRBV20-1,-,CSAPNRGLSSYNSPLHF,TGCAGTGCTCCAAACCGCGGACTGAGCTCCTATAATTCACCCCTCCACTTT
TRBJ2-3,many,TRBV30,TRBD2,CAWSPLAGETDTQYF,TGTGCCTGGAGTCCGCTAGCGGGAGAAACAGATACGCAGTATTTT
TRBJ2-1,-,TRBV19,-,CASSIRTTYNEQFF,TGTGCCAGTAGTATCAGGACTACTTACAATGAGCAGTTCTTC
TRBJ2-1,many,TRBV6-1,-,CASNHRGEQFF,TGTGCCAGCAATCATCGAGGTGAGCAGTTCTTC
TRBJ1-1,few,TRBV19,-,CATLGDENTEAFF,TGTGCCACCCTTGGGGACGAGAACACTGAAGCTTTCTTT
TRBJ2-3,-,TRBV9,TRBD1,CASSFLGTGTTDTQYF,TGTGCCAGCAGCTTCCTTGGGACAGGGACGACAGATACGCAGTATTTT
TRBJ2-2,-,TRBV24-1,-,CATSDSRAAGELFF,TGTGCCACCAGTGACTCCAGGGCGGCCGGGGAGCTGTTTTTT
TRBJ1-6,-,TRBV7-2,TRBD1,CASSGQGQAYNSPLHF,TGTGCCAGCAGCGGACAGGGACAGGCCTATAATTCACCCCTCCACTTT
TRBJ2-5,-,TRBV6-1,-,CASSELGGIVVGRETQYF,TGTGCCAGCAGTGAATTAGGCGGCATTGTAGTGGGAAGAGAGACCCAGTACTTC
TRBJ2-7,many,TRBV7-2,-,CASSPRPGALLRDEQYF,TGTGCCAGCAGCCCGCGCCCCGGGGCTCTCCTCCGGGACGAGCAGTACTTC
TRBJ1-6,few,TRBV5-1,-,CASSAEGPLHF,TGCGCCAGCAGCGCGGAAGGGCCCCTCCACTTT
TRBJ1-3,few,TRBV20-1,TRBD1,CSASDRQGSSGNTIYF,TGCAGTGCTAGTGACAGACAGGGCAGCTCTGGAAACACCATATATTTT
TRBJ2-6,-,TRBV5-6,-,CASSSAWGSGANVLTF,TGTGCCAGCAGCTCTGCGTGGGGGAGTGGGGCCAACGTCCTGACTTTC
TRBJ2-1,few,TRBV6-4,-,CASSAVLTGYGNEQFF,TGTGCCAGCAGTGCCGTCCTAACGGGATATGGCAATGAGCAGTTCTTC
TRBJ2-6,-,TRBV10-2,TRBD1,CASSGQGKGANVLTF,TGCGCCAGCAGTGGACAGGGAAAAGGGGCCAACGTCCTGACTTTC
TRBJ2-7,many,TRBV20-1,TRBD2,CSASGTSGRAILSTYEQYF,TGCAGTGCCTCCGGGACTAGCGGGAGGGCCATCCTGTCGACCTACGAGCAGTACTTC
TRBJ2-7,many,TRBV2,-,CASRAFYEQYF,TGTGCCAGCCGAGCATTCTACGAGCAGTACTTC
TRBJ2-3,few,TRBV20-1,-,CSAPDDWAGQYF,TGCAGTGCTCCGGACGACTGGGCCGGGCAGTATTTT
TRBJ1-1,few,TRBV6-1,TRBD1,CASSEGQVGEEAFF,TGTGCCAGCAGTGAGGGACAGGTCGGGGAGGAAGCTTTCTTT
TRBJ2-1,many,TRBV15,-,CATSRGGASYNEQFF,TGTGCCACCAGCAGAGGCGGGGCCTCCTACAATGAGCAGTTCTTC
TRBJ1-6,many,TRBV27,TRBD1,CASSNRQGLNSPLHF,TGTGCCAGCAGCAATAGACAGGGTCTGAATTCACCCCTCCACTTT
TRBJ2-1,many,TRBV9,-,CASSTTPAYYNEQFF,TGTGCCAGCAGCACAACACCGGCCTACTACAATGAGCAGTTCTTC
TRBJ2-2,few,TRBV7-9,TRBD1,CASSQRGQGGTGELFF,TGTGCCAGCAGCCAGCGGGGACAGGGGGGCACCGGGGAGCTGTTTTTT
TRBJ1-1,many,TRBV11-1,-,CASSFNRGGNTEAFF,TGTGCCAGCAGCTTTAACAGAGGCGGAAACACTGAAGCTTTCTTT
TRBJ2-2,-,TRBV7-3,TRBD2,CASSLTMGGDTGELFF,TGTGCCAGCAGCTTAACGATGGGGGGGGACACCGGGGAGCTGTTTTTT
TRBJ2-7,few,TRBV29-1,-,CSVEERDSYEQYF,TGCAGCGTTGAAGAGCGGGACAGCTACGAGCAGTACTTC
TRBJ2-7,few,TRBV11-2,TRBD1,CASSLEWDRGYEQYF,TGTGCCAGCAGCTTAGAATGGGACAGGGGCTACGAGCAGTACTTC
TRBJ2-1,-,TRBV19,-,CASSMRFYNEQFF,TGTGCCAGTAGTATGCGGTTTTACAATGAGCAGTTCTTC
TRBJ1-1,-,TRBV28,-,CASSPYRDEAFF,TGTGCCAGCAGTCCATACAGGGATGAAGCTTTCTTT
TRBJ1-5,many,TRBV27,-,CASSLGVRQPQHF,TGTGCCAGCAGTTTAGGGGTCCGGCAGCCCCAGCATTTT
TRBJ2-7,few,TRBV29-1,TRBD1,CSVAGTGLDEQYF,TGCAGCGTTGCCGGGACAGGGCTTGACGAGCAGTACTTC
TRBJ2-1,many,TRBV6-1,-,CASSVIQGLGNEQFF,TGTGCCAGCAGTGTAATACAGGGCTTGGGCAATGAGCAGTTCTTC
TRBJ2-3,many,TRBV20-1,TRBD2,CSAPNRVGLAGVGDTQYF,TGCAGTGCTCCAAACAGGGTGGGACTAGCGGGAGTAGGGGATACGCAGTATTTT
TRBJ2-3,many,TRBV7-9,-,CASSLMSGSTDTQYF,TGTGCCAGCAGCTTAATGTCTGGTAGCACAGATACGCAGTATTTT
TRBJ2-5,few,TRBV6-2/TRBV6-3,-,CASSQPPNGETQYF,TGTGCCAGCAGTCAACCTCCAAATGGAGAGACCCAGTACTTC
TRBJ1-5,-,TRBV5-6,TRBD1,CASSRRDRDYQPQHF,TGTGCCAGCAGCCGCCGGGACAGGGATTATCAGCCCCAGCATTTT
TRBJ1-1,many,TRBV18,-,CASSPQGAREWNTEAFF,TGTGCCAGCTCACCTCAGGGTGCTCGCGAATGGAACACTGAAGCTTTCTTT
TRBJ1-2,few,TRBV7-2,TRBD1,CASSLSKTGGYGYTF,TGTGCCAGCAGCTTAAGCAAGACAGGGGGCTATGGCTACACCTTC
TRBJ1-2,many,TRBV7-9,-,CASSKDYGARWHGYTF,TGTGCCAGCAGCAAAGACTACGGTGCGAGGTGGCATGGCTACACCTTC
TRBJ1-5,many,TRBV6-2/TRBV6-3,-,CASSYPNLRGRGNQPQHF,TGTGCCAGCAGTTACCCGAACCTGCGGGGGCGCGGCAATCAGCCCCAGCATTTT
TRBJ2-7,-,TRBV5-1,-,CASSRDTSYEQYF,TGCGCCAGCAGCCGGGACACCTCCTACGAGCAGTACTTC
TRBJ1-1,many,TRBV13,-,CASSPKQDLNTEAFF,TGTGCCAGCTCCCCCAAACAGGATTTGAACACTGAAGCTTTCTTT
TRBJ1-5,many,TRBV2,TRBD1,CASSTRTGGIDQPQHF,TGTGCCAGCTCCACCCGTACAGGGGGCATCGATCAGCCCCAGCATTTT
TRBJ2-3,many,TRBV20-1,TRBD2,CSADNPRVAGGEDTQYF,TGCAGTGCCGATAACCCAAGGGTAGCGGGGGGGGAAGATACGCAGTATTTT
TRBJ1-5,many,TRBV3-1,TRBD1,CASSPGTASNQPQHF,TGTGCCAGCAGCCCAGGGACAGCAAGCAATCAGCCCCAGCATTTT